One sample yielded the 24 T cell receptor beta chains listed below, sequenced in a study of cytomegalovirus exposure and HLA in healthy donors. Primers: 60 Vbeta forward and 13 Jbeta reverse. Sequencing used immunoSEQ multiplex PCR; TCRdb keeps in-frame clones, though not all of them. The sample includes under 200,000 clones, approximately 80% of them seen just once. The sample comprised PBMCs. The receptor set was obtained from a man aged 25-45 years in good health and CMV-seronegative.

The chain combines TRBV5-1 with TRBJ2-7; 10 positions match TRBD1. The CDR3 runs 15 residues. CDR1 and CDR2 (germline): SGHRS, YFSETQ. V trimming: 4 bases; J trimming: 7 bases; junction bases outside the gene matches: 11. DNA of the CDR3: TGCGCCAGCAGCACCGCCGGGACAGGGGATGAAGAGCAGTACTTC. Protein product: CASSTAGTGDEEQYF.

The chain combines TRBV27 with TRBJ2-3; weak D call: TRBD2 (5 bases). The CDR3 runs 15 residues. Germline loops: CDR1 MNHEY, CDR2 SMNVEV (reference sequence). Trimming shortened V by 6 bases and J by 2 bases, and 15 bases separated the two germline ends. The CDR3 here is CASRQSRGTTDTQYF. CDR3 bases: TGTGCCAGCAGACAGTCACGGGGTACCACAGATACGCAGTATTTT.

CDR3 coding DNA: TGTGCCAGCAGCTCCCGGGCTAATGAAAAACTGTTTTTT. Its translation is CASSSRANEKLFF. The chain combines TRBV5-6 with TRBJ1-4; no clear D. V gave up 3 bases and J gave up 3 bases, with 6 bases separating them. The germline V gene encodes CDR1 SGHDT and CDR2 YYEEEE. The CDR3 has 13 residues.

J is TRBJ2-3 and V is TRBV7-2; 11 bases are a match to TRBD2. Germline assignment: CDR1 SGHTA and CDR2 FQGNSA. The CDR3 is made up of 19 amino acids. Unmatched junction bases numbered 14, after V lost 1 base and J lost 5 bases. CDR3 loop: CASSLDLRRASGGLDTQYF. The CDR3, as DNA: TGTGCCAGCAGCTTAGATCTTAGGAGAGCTAGCGGGGGGTTAGATACGCAGTATTTT.

The chain couples TRBV14 to TRBJ2-1; D ambiguous. Germline V gene lookup returns CDR1 SGHDN and CDR2 FVKESK. The CDR3 runs 13 residues. V dropped 0 bases and J dropped 8 bases, with 8 bases sitting between them. The chain's CDR3 is CASSQERAYEQFF. The CDR3 bases are TGTGCCAGCAGCCAAGAGAGAGCTTATGAGCAGTTCTTC.

The chain employs TRBV9 and TRBJ2-4; tentatively, D is TRBD2 (7 bases). V dropped 0 bases and J dropped 7 bases, with 14 bases sitting between them. CDR1 SGDLS and CDR2 YYNGEE come from the germline V gene. The length of the CDR3 is 15 residues. The CDR3 here is CASSVGGGGENIQYF. The CDR3 nucleotides read TGTGCCAGCAGCGTAGGAGGGGGAGGGGAGAACATTCAGTACTTC.

In DNA, the CDR3 is TGTGCCAGCAGCGTATACTTGAACACTGAAGCTTTCTTT. Translating gives CASSVYLNTEAFF. V and J are TRBV9 and TRBJ1-1; D unresolved. V lost 1 base and J 0 bases, leaving 4 bases between the germline ends. This CDR3 has 13 residues. Germline CDR1 and CDR2: SGDLS and YYNGEE.

This clone has a single count. The CDR3 nucleotides read TGTGCCAGCAGCCCCGGACTAGCCCACAGGTTGACTCAGTACTTC. This encodes CASSPGLAHRLTQYF. The chain links TRBV7-2 to TRBJ2-4; 8 positions agree with TRBD2. Trimming removed 5 bases from V and 12 bases from J; junction bases left unmatched: 15. This CDR3 contains 15 residues. Germline V gene lookup returns CDR1 SGHTA and CDR2 FQGNSA.

This chain connects TRBV5-1 to TRBJ1-5, with D possibly TRBD1 on 5 matching bases. Trimming removed 0 bases from V and 10 bases from J, with 14 bases in between. CDR3 length: 14 residues. Germline assignment: CDR1 SGHRS and CDR2 YFSETQ. In DNA form, the CDR3 reads TGCGCCAGCAGCTTGGAACCGGCGCAGGGACCCCAGCATTTT. Amino acids: CASSLEPAQGPQHF. The variable domain in full, completed from reference TRBV5-1 and TRBJ1-5, reads KAGVTQTPRYLIKTRGQQVTLSCSPISGHRSVSWYQQTPGQGLQFLFEYFSETQRNKGNFPGRFSGRQFSNSRSEMNVSTLELGDSALYLCASSLEPAQGPQHFGDGTRLSIL.

The chain employs TRBV5-1 and TRBJ1-5; 7 bases line up with TRBD1. Trimming cost V 3 bases and J 1 base; bases outside gene matches: 19. Germline CDR1 reads SGHRS; CDR2 reads YFSETQ. The CDR3 totals 20 residues. In DNA, the CDR3 is TGCGCCAGCAGCTCACCCTTAGGACAGGAGGAGCCGTTGAGCAATCAGCCCCAGCATTTT. Encoded protein: CASSSPLGQEEPLSNQPQHF.

The CDR3 bases are TGTGCCAGCAGCAAAGAGGGGGACAGGGGCTACCACGAGCAGTACTTC. It encodes CASSKEGDRGYHEQYF. V is TRBV21-1 and J is TRBJ2-7; the table's D call TRBD1 went unverified against the DNA. TRBV21-1 is labeled a pseudogene. This CDR3 is built from 16 residues.

The chain links TRBV6-4 to TRBJ2-5; D might be TRBD2 (5 bases). The CDR3 totals 13 residues. Germline CDR1 reads MRHNA; CDR2 reads SNTAGT. Trimming stripped 5 bases from V and 5 bases from J, with 12 bases between. For the CDR3, the DNA is TGTGCCAGCAGTCCCAACCGAGGGGAGACCCAGTACTTC. This gives the protein CASSPNRGETQYF.

The chain recombines TRBV5-5 with TRBJ2-1; 8 nucleotides line up with TRBD2. The CDR3 runs 14 residues. The trim removed 0 bases at V and 5 bases at J, leaving 1 base unmatched. Germline CDR1 is SGHKS and CDR2 is YYEKEE (reference sequence). The CDR3 sequence is CASSLGRGDNEQFF. DNA of the CDR3: TGTGCCAGCAGCTTGGGGCGGGGGGACAATGAGCAGTTCTTC.

This clone was seen a handful of times. This chain uses TRBV5-1 with TRBJ2-7; D possibly corresponds to TRBD1 (6 bases). Trimming cost V 7 bases and J 0 bases, with 11 bases left between them. CDR1 SGHRS and CDR2 YFSETQ come from the germline V gene. This CDR3 comprises 13 residues. CDR3: CASQQGGSYEQYF. CDR3 sequence (DNA): TGCGCCAGCCAGCAAGGGGGCTCCTACGAGCAGTACTTC.

J is TRBJ2-2 and V is TRBV9; D call uncertain. V lost 8 bases and J 3 bases, leaving 17 bases between the germline ends. There are 15 residues in the CDR3. Germline loops: CDR1 SGDLS, CDR2 YYNGEE. CDR3 DNA sequence: TGTGCCAGTCCTAAAAATAAAATTTACACCGGGGAGCTGTTTTTT. Encoded protein: CASPKNKIYTGELFF.

The CDR3 DNA sequence: TGTGCCTGGAGTATCCGCGGGAGGACAATTACGGACGAGCAGTACTTC. Translating it yields CAWSIRGRTITDEQYF. The chain employs TRBV30 and TRBJ2-7; 8 bases are shared with TRBD2. Trimming took 2 bases from V and 5 from J; bases not matched to a gene: 14. In germline, CDR1 is GTSNPN, CDR2 SVGIG (reference sequence). The CDR3 has 16 residues.

The chain employs TRBV19 and TRBJ1-1; D not certain. Germline values: CDR1 LNHDA, CDR2 SQIVND (reference sequence). CDR3 length equals 13 residues. The germline V and J ends were trimmed by 2 bases and 6 bases, with 10 bases remaining between them. Written as DNA, the CDR3 is TGTGCCAGTAGTATAAAGATAGACTCTGAAGCTTTCTTT. It encodes CASSIKIDSEAFF.

The genes are TRBV7-2 and TRBJ1-1; tentatively, D is TRBD1 (5 bases). V dropped 5 bases and J dropped 11 bases, with 15 bases sitting between them. This CDR3 contains 12 residues. From germline, CDR1 is SGHTA and CDR2 FQGNSA. CDR3 DNA: TGTGCCAGCAGCCCCGGGGGTCGGGAGGCTTTCTTT. Translating it yields CASSPGGREAFF.

V is TRBV30 and J is TRBJ2-3, with D perhaps TRBD2 (6 bases). The CDR3 consists of 13 residues. V was trimmed by 0 bases and J by 6 bases, leaving 10 bases between them. Germline loops: CDR1 GTSNPN, CDR2 SVGIG (reference sequence). CDR3: CAWSVAGRDTQYF. The DNA of the CDR3 is TGTGCCTGGAGTGTTGCTGGGAGGGATACGCAGTATTTT. The complete variable domain, with remaining parts taken from reference TRBV30 and TRBJ2-3, reads SQTIHQWPATLVQPVGSPLSLECTVEGTSNPNLYWYRQAAGRGLQLLFYSVGIGQISSEVPQNLSASRPQDRQFILSSKKLLLSDSGFYLCAWSVAGRDTQYFGPGTRLTVL.

This rearrangement joins TRBV30 to TRBJ2-7; the D is unclear. The V and J ends lost 3 bases and 4 bases respectively, with 7 bases between them. The CDR3 loop spans 11 amino acids. CDR1 GTSNPN and CDR2 SVGIG come from the germline V gene (reference sequence). CDR3 residues: CAWRTEYEQYF. As DNA, the CDR3 is TGTGCCTGGAGGACTGAGTACGAGCAGTACTTC.

The V and J genes are TRBV11-2 and TRBJ2-3; D unclear. With 5 bases removed from V and 2 bases from J, the gap between germline ends came to 17 bases. Germline CDR1 is SGHAT and CDR2 is FQNNGV. CDR3 size: 16 residues. This CDR3 is CASSVRPALPTDTQYF. In DNA form, the CDR3 reads TGTGCCAGCAGCGTTAGGCCAGCGCTTCCCACAGATACGCAGTATTTT.

This chain uses TRBV19 with TRBJ2-1; D possibly corresponds to TRBD1 (6 bases). The CDR3 length is 15 residues. V was trimmed by 5 bases and J by 4 bases, leaving 15 bases between them. Germline assignment: CDR1 LNHDA and CDR2 SQIVND (reference sequence). In DNA form, the CDR3 reads TGTGCCAGTAGTCACGACAGGAGCCCTTACAATGAGCAGTTCTTC. This codes for CASSHDRSPYNEQFF. The full variable domain, rest sourced from reference TRBV19 and TRBJ2-1, is DGGITQSPKYLFRKEGQNVTLSCEQNLNHDAMYWYRQDPGQGLRLIYYSQIVNDFQKGDIAEGYSVSREKKESFPLTVTSAQKNPTAFYLCASSHDRSPYNEQFFGPGTRLTVL.

In this sample, this clone turned up once. This chain links TRBV30 with TRBJ1-2, with D perhaps matching TRBD1 (5 bases). The CDR3 consists of 11 residues. Deletions cut 5 bases from V and 4 bases from J, with 8 bases between. The germline CDR1 and CDR2 sequences are GTSNPN and SVGIG (reference sequence). The CDR3 loop reads CAWLDSYGYTF. The CDR3 DNA reads TGTGCCTGGCTAGACAGCTATGGCTACACCTTC.

This clone was detected only a few times. This chain connects TRBV5-1 to TRBJ1-1, with 10 bases matching TRBD1. Germline V gene data show CDR1 as SGHRS and CDR2 as YFSETQ. The ends lost 4 bases at V and 10 bases at J; junction bases unmatched: 7. The length of the CDR3 is 13 residues. The CDR3 DNA is TGCGCCAGCAGCCTGACAGGGGGCGACGGAGCTTTCTTT. As protein: CASSLTGGDGAFF.